The 21 T cell receptor beta chains given below trace back to one sample, sequenced in a study of beta chain features in type 1 diabetes. The entirety of the isolated RNA underwent reverse transcription, so expressed TCRB transcripts were sequenced. Here immunoSEQ multiplex PCR was the method, and the copy in TCRdb shows in-frame clones only, minus some. This sample has some 360,000 clones, with over 8.5% found just once. These receptors have no identified antigens. Findings and limits, study-wide: Among patients with Type 1 diabetes, TCRB CDR3s were moderately but significantly shorter in every one of the four CD4+ subsets.

The sample was central memory CD4+ T cells from blood. All receptors come from a man aged 25 to 40 with type 1 diabetes.

The chain carries TRBV18 and TRBJ1-4; maybe TRBD1 (5 bases). The V gene lost 3 bases and the J gene lost 10 bases, with 24 bases spanning the gap. Germline CDR1 and CDR2: KGHSH and LQKENI. This CDR3 has 17 amino acids. CDR3 loop: CASSPIPRTGGDGKLFF. The CDR3 region has the DNA TGTGCCAGCTCACCCATTCCGCGGACCGGGGGGGATGGAAAACTGTTTTTT.

This clone has a handful of counts. The DNA of the CDR3 is TGCGCCAGCAGCCCAGCCGGGCGGGGAGAGGATACGCAGTATTTT. As protein: CASSPAGRGEDTQYF. This rearrangement joins TRBV4-1 to TRBJ2-3; a weak D match, TRBD2 (6 bases). This CDR3 has 15 amino acids. The germline V gene encodes CDR1 MGHRA and CDR2 YSYEKL. V was clipped by 4 bases and J by 6 bases, with 17 bases between them.

There are a few counts of this clone. The chain uses TRBV28 and TRBJ1-3; D not resolved. Germline V gene data show CDR1 as MDHEN and CDR2 as SYDVKM. The germline V and J ends were trimmed by 5 bases and 4 bases, with 6 bases remaining between them. CDR3 length: 12 residues. CDR3 sequence reads: CASSPTGNTIYF. CDR3 coding DNA: TGTGCCAGCAGTCCGACCGGAAACACCATATATTTT.

There are a few counts of this clone. The chain is built from TRBV4-1 and TRBJ2-7, with a possible D match to TRBD1 (6 bases). V shed 4 bases and J shed 4 bases, with 17 bases lying between them. Germline V gene lookup returns CDR1 MGHRA and CDR2 YSYEKL. CDR3 length: 15 amino acids. Here the CDR3 DNA reads TGCGCCAGCAGCCGGGACACGCTAGACACGTACGAGCAGTACTTC. Translation gives CASSRDTLDTYEQYF.

The sample holds a few counts of this clone. This is likely an artifact of a read error, given a far larger clone one base away. The V and J genes are TRBV5-4 and TRBJ2-4; 10 nucleotides match TRBD1. Per germline, CDR1 SGHNT and CDR2 YYREEE (reference sequence). This CDR3 is 15 amino acids long. The CDR3 spells CASSQGQGNKNIQYF. The DNA of the CDR3 is TGCGCCAGCAGCCAGGGACAGGGGAACAAAAACATTCAGTACTTC.

This clone has more than one count but fewer than ten. Different DNA sequences within this sample yield the same CDR3. J is TRBJ2-3 and V is TRBV7-2, with 15 bases lining up with TRBD2. Per germline, CDR1 SGHTA and CDR2 FQGNSA. The CDR3 consists of 16 residues. V lost 3 bases, J lost 4 bases, and 2 bases stayed unmatched. CDR3 region: CASSLGLAGGADTQYF. The CDR3 bases are TGTGCCAGCAGCTTGGGACTAGCGGGAGGAGCAGATACGCAGTATTTT.

The chain recombines TRBV5-1 with TRBJ2-3, with D possibly being TRBD2 (5 bases). The germline V gene has CDR1 SGHRS and CDR2 YFSETQ. The CDR3 is 16 amino acids. The V end lost 4 bases, the J end lost 4 bases, and 19 bases lay between the germline ends. CDR3 sequence reads: CASSPWAGVTSDTQYF. The CDR3 coding sequence is TGCGCCAGCAGCCCTTGGGCGGGTGTTACTTCAGATACGCAGTATTTT.

There are a few counts of this clone. This sequence joins TRBV9 and TRBJ2-7; D possibly corresponds to TRBD1 (6 bases). Deletions cut 0 bases from V and 3 bases from J, with 10 bases between. Germline V CDR1 and CDR2: SGDLS, YYNGEE. The CDR3 covers 14 residues. CDR3 nucleotides: TGTGCCAGCAGCGTAGGGGGACACGACTACGAGCAGTACTTC. It codes for CASSVGGHDYEQYF.

This clone was recorded a few times. The junction differs from germline at one of its ends, possibly a read error. The rearrangement uses TRBV7-9 and TRBJ2-1; D is unclear. This CDR3 region has 15 residues. Germline loops: CDR1 SEHNR, CDR2 FQNEAQ (reference sequence). DNA of the CDR3: TGCGCCAGCAGCCAAGAGGCGGTAGGCAACAATGAGCAGTTCTTC. Its protein is CASSQEAVGNNEQFF.

This clone has more than one count but fewer than ten. The DNA of the CDR3 is TGCGCCAGCGGCTCGGGACTAGCCAATGAGCAGTTCTTC. It codes for CASGSGLANEQFF. J is TRBJ2-1 and V is TRBV5-1; TRBD2 matches 9 bases. The CDR3 totals 13 residues. Germline CDR1 and CDR2: SGHRS and YFSETQ. Trimming removed 7 bases from V and 6 bases from J; junction bases left unmatched: 5.

With regard to this clone: Since a far larger clone is one base different, this is likely a read error. The sample carries other DNA sequences with the same CDR3. The chain is built from TRBV29-1 and TRBJ1-5, with 7 positions matching TRBD1. CDR1 SQVTM and CDR2 ANQGSEA come from the germline V gene. The V and J ends lost 6 bases and 4 bases, in that order; junction bases with no gene match: 6. The CDR3 contains 13 residues. This CDR3 reads CSVAQGLNQPQHF. The CDR3 DNA follows: TGCAGCGTCGCACAGGGGCTTAATCAGCCCCAGCATTTT.

There are a few counts of this clone. The CDR3 nucleotides are TGCGCCAGCAGCTCGGTAAAAGCCACCACTGAAGCTTTCTTT. Protein: CASSSVKATTEAFF. The J gene is TRBJ1-1, the V gene TRBV5-1; D not resolved. Germline V CDR1 and CDR2: SGHRS, YFSETQ. V lost 3 bases and J 4 bases, leaving 13 bases between the germline ends. This CDR3 is 14 amino acids long.

The chain links TRBV7-2 to TRBJ2-1; no clear D. The CDR3 is 13 residues long. The V end was cut by 7 bases, the J end by 6 bases, with 13 bases between. CDR1 SGHTA and CDR2 FQGNSA come from the germline V gene. The CDR3 reads CASTQAPPNEQFF. In DNA form, the CDR3 reads TGTGCCAGCACCCAAGCCCCCCCCAATGAGCAGTTCTTC.

This clone appeared a few times. V usage is TRBV7-2 and J usage is TRBJ2-6, with D tentatively TRBD1 (6 bases). The CDR3 sequence is 18 residues long. Looked up from germline, CDR1 is SGHTA and CDR2 is FQGNSA. The V end was cut by 2 bases, the J end by 0 bases, with 14 bases between. CDR3 region: CASSLTTGTFSGANVLTF. In DNA, the CDR3 is TGTGCCAGCAGCTTAACGACAGGCACCTTCTCTGGGGCCAACGTCCTGACTTTC.

This clone has just a few counts. The chain uses TRBV28 and TRBJ1-5; no firm D call. This CDR3 region has 14 residues. Trimming removed 5 bases at V and 2 bases at J, with 10 bases between. The germline V gene encodes CDR1 MDHEN and CDR2 SYDVKM. The CDR3 DNA sequence: TGTGCCAGCAGTCCCCGTTGGGGCAATCAGCCCCAGCATTTT. This translates into CASSPRWGNQPQHF.

In this sample, this clone turned up a few times. The rearrangement uses TRBV6-5 and TRBJ2-2; 11 bases align to TRBD2. The CDR3 sequence is 15 residues long. V dropped 10 bases and J dropped 5; count of bases not matched to a gene: 9. Germline CDR1 MNHEY, CDR2 SVGAGI. The CDR3 here is CAIRPGLAETGELFF. DNA of the CDR3: TGTGCCATTCGTCCGGGACTAGCGGAAACCGGGGAGCTGTTTTTT.

This clone was counted many times. V usage is TRBV18 and J usage is TRBJ2-5, with 7 bases identical to TRBD1. CDR1 is KGHSH and CDR2 is LQKENI in the germline V gene. The junction had 5 bases not matched to a gene; V was cut back by 5 bases and J by 5 bases. This CDR3 is 13 amino acids long. CDR3 in DNA: TGTGCCAGCTCAGGGGGACAGACGGAGACCCAGTACTTC. Amino acid sequence: CASSGGQTETQYF. The complete variable domain, with remaining parts taken from reference TRBV18 and TRBJ2-5, reads NAGVMQNPRHLVRRRGQEARLRCSPMKGHSHVYWYRQLPEEGLKFMVYLQKENIIDESGMPKERFSAEFPKEGPSILRIQQVVRGDSAAYFCASSGGQTETQYFGPGTRLLVL.

This clone was recorded at least ten times. The CDR3 sequence is CASSQGGDSEAFF. The CDR3 bases are TGTGCCAGCAGCCAAGGGGGGGATTCTGAAGCTTTCTTT. J is TRBJ1-1 and V is TRBV7-9; perhaps TRBD1 as D (6 bases). Germline-derived CDR1 and CDR2 are SEHNR and FQNEAQ (reference sequence). The V gene lost 5 bases and the J gene lost 6 bases, with 13 bases spanning the gap. The CDR3 is 13 amino acids.

The sample holds a few counts of this clone. The V and J genes are TRBV5-1 and TRBJ2-5; 10 positions match TRBD2. Per the germline V gene, CDR1 is SGHRS and CDR2 is YFSETQ. J was trimmed by 5 bases and V by 4 bases; bases with no gene match: 8. This CDR3 is built from 15 residues. The CDR3: CASSPGLAAWETQYF. CDR3 sequence (DNA): TGCGCCAGCAGCCCCGGACTAGCGGCCTGGGAGACCCAGTACTTC.

CDR3 nucleotides: TGTGCCAGCAGGGCTACCGGGGCCTACGAGCAGTACTTC. This encodes CASRATGAYEQYF. This chain connects TRBV7-9 to TRBJ2-7; D is perhaps TRBD2 (5 bases). CDR3 length: 13 residues. The germline V and J ends were trimmed by 6 bases and 2 bases, with 11 bases remaining between them. Germline CDR1 reads SEHNR; CDR2 reads FQNEAQ (reference sequence).

This clone turned up a few times. CDR3 in amino acids: CASTTNQETQYF. The DNA for the CDR3 is TGCGCCAGCACTACGAACCAAGAGACCCAGTACTTC. The J gene is TRBJ2-5, the V gene TRBV10-2, with D hard to call. Trimming took 7 bases from V and 0 from J, leaving 6 bases between them. This CDR3 comprises 12 residues. Germline loops: CDR1 WSHSY, CDR2 SAAADI.